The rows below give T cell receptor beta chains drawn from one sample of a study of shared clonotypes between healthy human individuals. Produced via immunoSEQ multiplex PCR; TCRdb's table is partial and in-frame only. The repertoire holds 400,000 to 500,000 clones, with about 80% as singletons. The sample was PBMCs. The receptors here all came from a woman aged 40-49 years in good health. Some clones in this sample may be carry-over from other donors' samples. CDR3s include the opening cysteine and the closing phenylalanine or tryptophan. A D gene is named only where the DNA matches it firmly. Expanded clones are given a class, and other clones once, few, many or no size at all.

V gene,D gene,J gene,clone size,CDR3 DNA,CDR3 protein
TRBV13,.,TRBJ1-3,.,TGTGCCAGCAGCATATCGGGACTCTCTGGAAACACCATATATTTT,CASSISGLSGNTIYF
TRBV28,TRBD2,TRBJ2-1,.,TGTGCCAGCAGTCCCTCGACTAGCGGGAGGGTTGAGCAGTTCTTC,CASSPSTSGRVEQFF
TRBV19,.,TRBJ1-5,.,TGTGCCAGTAGTATAAGCCACTTAAATCAGCCCCAGCATTTT,CASSISHLNQPQHF
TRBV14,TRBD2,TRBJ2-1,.,TGTGCCAGCAGCCCGGGACTAGTCGGTGAGCAGTTCTTC,CASSPGLVGEQFF
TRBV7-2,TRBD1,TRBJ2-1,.,TGTGCCAGCAGCTTAGAGTTAGGGACAGGGGGCTACAATGAGCAGTTCTTC,CASSLELGTGGYNEQFF
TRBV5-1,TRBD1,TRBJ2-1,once,TGCGCCAGCAGCTTACAGGGGGTATATGAGCAGTTCTTC,CASSLQGVYEQFF
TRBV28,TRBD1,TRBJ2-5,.,TGTGCCATCTCACAGGGGGGTCGCCAAGAGACCCAGTACTTC,CAISQGGRQETQYF
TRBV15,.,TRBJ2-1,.,TGTGCCACCAGCAGAGACCCGGGTCGGGGGAATGAGCAGTTCTTC,CATSRDPGRGNEQFF
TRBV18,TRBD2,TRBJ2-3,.,TGTGCCAGCTCACCACCGGGACTAGCGGGAGGGACAGATACGCAGTATTTT,CASSPPGLAGGTDTQYF
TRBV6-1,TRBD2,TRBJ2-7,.,TGTGCCAGCAGTGCCTCGACCGGGACTAGCAACGAGCAGTACTTC,CASSASTGTSNEQYF
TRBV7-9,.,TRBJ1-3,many,TGTGCCAGCAACTCAGTAGTAAACACCATATATTTT,CASNSVVNTIYF
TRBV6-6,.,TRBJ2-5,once,TGTGCCAGCAGCGCCGGGAGAGAGGGGGAGTCCCAGTACTTC,CASSAGREGESQYF
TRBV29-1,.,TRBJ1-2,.,TGCAGCGTTGAAGAGACAAATTATGGCTACACCTTC,CSVEETNYGYTF
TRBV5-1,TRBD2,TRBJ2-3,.,TGCGCCAGCAGCGCGACAACGGGAGGCTCAGATACGCAGTATTTT,CASSATTGGSDTQYF
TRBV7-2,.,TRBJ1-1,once,TGTGCCAGCAGCTTAGGGTCCCCCACTGAAGCTTTCTTT,CASSLGSPTEAFF
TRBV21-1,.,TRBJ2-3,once,TGTGCCAGCAGCAAAGGTAGGGGGACCACAGATACGCAGTATTTT,CASSKGRGTTDTQYF
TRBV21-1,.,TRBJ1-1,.,TGTGCCAGCAGCGGAGAGACAGGAGCACCCTGGGATGCTTTCTTT,CASSGETGAPWDAFF
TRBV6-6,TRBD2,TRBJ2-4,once,TGTGCCAGCGGGCTAGCGGGCCAAAACATTCAGTACTTC,CASGLAGQNIQYF
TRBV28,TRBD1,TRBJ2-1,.,TGTGCCAGCAGTGACCTCTTGACAGGGCACTCCTACAATGAGCAGTTCTTC,CASSDLLTGHSYNEQFF
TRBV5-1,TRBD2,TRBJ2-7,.,TGCGCCAGCAGCCCCAACCCCCTAGCGGGACCCTCGGAGCAGTACTTC,CASSPNPLAGPSEQYF
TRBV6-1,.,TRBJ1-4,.,TGTGCCAGCAATAAGGGGGTCGGAAGTGAAAAACTGTTTTTT,CASNKGVGSEKLFF
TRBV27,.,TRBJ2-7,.,TGTGCCAGCAGCCACGGGTCCACCTACGAGCAGTACTTC,CASSHGSTYEQYF
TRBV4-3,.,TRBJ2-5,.,TGCGCCAGCAGCCAAGGCAGGGGGGTTACGGAGACCCAGTACTTC,CASSQGRGVTETQYF
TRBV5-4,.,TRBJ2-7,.,TGTGCCAGCAGCTTGGGGGGCGGGACGAGCTCCTACGAGCAGTACTTC,CASSLGGGTSSYEQYF
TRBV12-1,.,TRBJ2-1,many,.,CASSFWASGNIANEQFF
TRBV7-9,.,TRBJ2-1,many,TGTGCCAGCAGTCCGCCAGTAGAGGATGAGCAGTTCTTC,CASSPPVEDEQFF
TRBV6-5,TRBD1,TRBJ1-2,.,TGTGCCAGCAGACAAGACAGGGACTATGGCTACACCTTC,CASRQDRDYGYTF
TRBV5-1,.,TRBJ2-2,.,TGCGCCAGCAGCGGTCTCGGGGAGCTGTTTTTT,CASSGLGELFF
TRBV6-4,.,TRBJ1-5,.,TGTGCCAGCAGTGGTGAGATGGGTCAGCCCCAGCATTTT,CASSGEMGQPQHF
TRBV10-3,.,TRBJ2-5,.,TGTGCCATCAGTCCGGGATCCCAAGAGACCCAGTACTTC,CAISPGSQETQYF
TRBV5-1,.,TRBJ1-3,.,TGCGCCAGCAGCTCCGGGGCAAGCCAGGGGAACACCATATATTTT,CASSSGASQGNTIYF
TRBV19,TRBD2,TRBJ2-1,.,TGTGCCAGTACCGCTAGCGGGATCTACAATGAGCAGTTCTTC,CASTASGIYNEQFF
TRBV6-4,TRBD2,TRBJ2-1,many,TGTGCCAGCAGTAATGGGACTAGCGGGAGTGATGAGCAGTTCTTC,CASSNGTSGSDEQFF
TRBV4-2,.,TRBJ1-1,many,TGTGCCAGCAGCCAAGATATAGAGGGAACTGAAGCTTTCTTT,CASSQDIEGTEAFF
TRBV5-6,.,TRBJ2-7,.,TGTGCCAGCAGCTGGAGACGAACTCCCGGGCAGTACTTC,CASSWRRTPGQYF
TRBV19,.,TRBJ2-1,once,TGTGCCACTCAGGGGGGGGCCCAGATCTCCTACAATGAGCAGTTCTTC,CATQGGAQISYNEQFF
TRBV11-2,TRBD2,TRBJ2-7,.,TGTGCCAGCAGCCCTCAGTGGGGGCGGGGGGACCGTTCGTTGGGGCAGTACTTC,CASSPQWGRGDRSLGQYF
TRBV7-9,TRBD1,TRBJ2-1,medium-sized,TGTGCCAGCAGCTTAGCGACGACAGGGGAGGTCGATGAGCAGTTCTTC,CASSLATTGEVDEQFF
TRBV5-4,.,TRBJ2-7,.,TGTGCCTCCGGGGTGGCCCCCTACGAGCAGTACTTC,CASGVAPYEQYF
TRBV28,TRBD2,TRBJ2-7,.,TGTGCCAGCAGTTCCCTTTCGGGAGGCTCCTACGAGCAGTACTTC,CASSSLSGGSYEQYF
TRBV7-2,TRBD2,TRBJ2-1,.,TGTGCCAGCAGGCCGGGACTAGCGGGAATTAATGAGCAGTTCTTC,CASRPGLAGINEQFF
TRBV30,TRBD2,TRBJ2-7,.,TGTGCCTGGAGTACCCCTCCGGGACTAGCGGGAGGGTTCCCGATACCCTACGAGCAGTACTTC,CAWSTPPGLAGGFPIPYEQYF
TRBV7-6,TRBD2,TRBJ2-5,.,TGTGCCAGCTCCCCCAGCGCCCGGGAGGGGGGGACCCAGTACTTC,CASSPSAREGGTQYF
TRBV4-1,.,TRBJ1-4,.,TGCGCCAGCAGCCAAGCGGTGGGGGGTTATGAACTGTTTTTT,CASSQAVGGYELFF
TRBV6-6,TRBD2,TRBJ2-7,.,TGTGCCAGCAGTTACGGTACCTATGGGGGGGACGCTCGGTACTTC,CASSYGTYGGDARYF
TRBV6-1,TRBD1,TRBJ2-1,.,TGTGCCAGCAGAAGGACAGGGACGGATGAGCAGTTCTTC,CASRRTGTDEQFF
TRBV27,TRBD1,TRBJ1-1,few,TGTGCCAGCAAGACAGGGGACACTGAAGCTTTCTTT,CASKTGDTEAFF
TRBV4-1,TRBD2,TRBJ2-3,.,TGCGCCAGCAGCCCAAAGGGGTTTAGCGGGAGTTCAGATACGCAGTATTTT,CASSPKGFSGSSDTQYF
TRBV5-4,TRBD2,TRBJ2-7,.,TGTGCCAGCAGCTTCTACCTGACTAGCGGGAGGGCCTTGGAGCAGTACTTC,CASSFYLTSGRALEQYF
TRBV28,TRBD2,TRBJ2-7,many,TGTGCCAGCAGTCCGCGGACTAGCGGGAGAAGGGGTCTCTCCTACGAGCAGTACTTC,CASSPRTSGRRGLSYEQYF
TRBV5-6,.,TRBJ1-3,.,TGTGCCAGCAGCTCCTACCGACTGGACTCTGGAAACACCATATATTTT,CASSSYRLDSGNTIYF
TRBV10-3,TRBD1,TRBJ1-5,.,TGTGCCATCGCCGGACAGGGTAGTAATCAGCCCCAGCATTTT,CAIAGQGSNQPQHF
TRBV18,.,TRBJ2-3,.,TGTGCCAGCTCTCGGAGGGGACCTCCAAGCCTGGATACGCAGTATTTT,CASSRRGPPSLDTQYF
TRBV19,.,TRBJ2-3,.,TGTGCCAGTAGTATATGGGGCGGCCCCACAGATACGCAGTATTTT,CASSIWGGPTDTQYF
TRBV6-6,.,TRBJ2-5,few,TGTGCCAGCAGAAGGGGTGAAGCGACAGAGACCCAGTACTTC,CASRRGEATETQYF
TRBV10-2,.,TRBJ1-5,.,TGCGCCAGCAGTGAGGGGAGGGGGGCTCAGCCCCAGCATTTT,CASSEGRGAQPQHF
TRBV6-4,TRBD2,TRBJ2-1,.,TGTGCCAGCAGCCGGACTAGCGGACACAATGAGCAGTTCTTC,CASSRTSGHNEQFF